This section outlines one TCR beta chain sequence together with its context. Its antigen is undetermined. These data come from a study of blood T cells in healthy people across ages. Study-wide findings and caveats: Among long-lived donors, naive CD4+ cells were more numerous and diversity higher than in aged donors. With age, beta diversity per million T cells declined roughly linearly, significantly by 35 to 40.

Each sample had at least 6.5 million PBMCs isolated. The use of a sample-barcoded 5' primer and a J-beta primer mix characterized a second PCR of roughly 6 to 12 cycles. Template switching added a 12-random-nucleotide identifier to every cDNA molecule. TCRdb processed the 5' RACE reads anew with MiXCR; each CDR3 protein has one entry. The repertoire holds 1.5 million to 2 million distinct CDR3 sequences, with roughly a third as singletons. Trimming shortened V by 0 bases and J by 3 bases, and 12 bases separated the two germline ends. The CDR3 has 14 amino acids. The germline CDR1 and CDR2 sequences are DFQATT and SNEGSKA (reference sequence).

The chain uses TRBV20-1 and TRBJ2-7; D is undetermined. The sample taken for sequencing was blood. The receptor comes from a woman in her thirties in good health. The CDR3 region is CSARESQKNYEQYF. The CDR3 DNA sequence: TGCAGTGCTAGAGAGTCACAGAAAAACTACGAGCAGTACTTC.